Presented here are 24 T cell receptor beta chains from one specimen sequenced in a study of blood T cell repertoires in COVID-19 (dated by TCRdb to the early 2020s). The library was produced with the immunoSEQ multiplex PCR assay. The table comes from immuneACCESS by way of TCRdb, which keeps in-frame sequences with V and J called. Part of the clones is missing from these tables; in studies checked, under half for an unresolved V gene and the rest for unknown reasons. The sample records some 300,000 clones, approximately 86% of which are singletons. Together, the top ten hold around 1% of the sample. Sequenced sample: PBMCs or T cells enriched from blood (not recorded which). The source is a young woman who had recovered from COVID-19.

This sequence joins TRBV4-1 and TRBJ2-3; the D gene is possibly TRBD2 (7 bases). Germline values: CDR1 MGHRA, CDR2 YSYEKL. The CDR3 sequence is 15 residues long. V dropped 1 base and J dropped 5 bases, with 13 bases sitting between them. The CDR3 bases are TGCGCCAGCAGCCAAGTGGGGGGGCACGGAGATACGCAGTATTTT. Translated: CASSQVGGHGDTQYF.

The rearrangement joins TRBV11-3 to TRBJ1-2, with TRBD1 matching 7 bases. Germline lookup yields CDR1 SGHNT and CDR2 YENEEA. V was clipped by 5 bases and J by 6 bases; unmatched bases: 9. The CDR3 totals 14 residues. The CDR3, as DNA: TGTGCCAGCAGCCCTTTACCCCAGGGGGATGGCTACACCTTC. It encodes CASSPLPQGDGYTF.

The rearrangement links TRBV6-2 or TRBV6-3 to TRBJ2-7; the D gene is possibly TRBD1 (5 bases). V shed 0 bases and J shed 2 bases, with 14 bases lying between them. The CDR3 runs to 16 residues. Germline CDR1 and CDR2: MNHEY and SVGEGT. Here the CDR3 reads CASSYSPGRAAYEQYF. DNA of the CDR3: TGTGCCAGCAGTTACTCACCCGGCAGGGCCGCCTACGAGCAGTACTTC.

V gene TRBV5-4 combines with J gene TRBJ2-7; 8 bases match TRBD1. Losses at the gene ends were 4 bases for V and 4 bases for J; bases not matched to a gene: 7. Germline CDR1 reads SGHNT; CDR2 reads YYREEE (reference sequence). This CDR3 has 14 amino acids. CDR3 residues: CASSTRQGRYEQYF. The CDR3 nucleotides read TGTGCCAGCAGCACCCGACAGGGGCGGTACGAGCAGTACTTC.

The V and J genes are TRBV5-1 and TRBJ1-2; 8 bases match TRBD1. The J segment lost 5 bases and the V segment lost 4 bases, leaving 13 bases of the junction unmatched. Looked up from germline, CDR1 is SGHRS and CDR2 is YFSETQ. This CDR3 is 16 amino acids long. The CDR3 DNA reads TGCGCCAGCAGCCCTAGTCACAGGGGGGGATTATATGGCTACACCTTC. It translates to CASSPSHRGGLYGYTF.

The chain employs TRBV30 and TRBJ1-6, with 9 bases identical to TRBD1. The V gene end was trimmed by 4 bases and the J gene end by 9 bases; junction bases not matched to a gene: 4. Germline loops: CDR1 GTSNPN, CDR2 SVGIG (reference sequence). This CDR3 is built from 13 residues. The CDR3 DNA reads TGTGCCTGGACCGGGACAGGGTCTTCACCCCTCCACTTT. Protein product: CAWTGTGSSPLHF. The complete variable domain, with remaining parts taken from reference TRBV30 and TRBJ1-6, reads SQTIHQWPATLVQPVGSPLSLECTVEGTSNPNLYWYRQAAGRGLQLLFYSVGIGQISSEVPQNLSASRPQDRQFILSSKKLLLSDSGFYLCAWTGTGSSPLHFGNGTRLTVT.

V is TRBV5-4 and J is TRBJ2-3; TRBD2 agrees at 7 bases. The germline CDR1 and CDR2 sequences are SGHNT and YYREEE (reference sequence). The CDR3 extends over 15 amino acids. V gave up 6 bases and J gave up 3 bases; unmatched junction bases: 10. CDR3 nucleotides: TGTGCCAGCACCTTAGGTGTAGCGGGTACAGATACGCAGTATTTT. Translating gives CASTLGVAGTDTQYF.

The chain recombines TRBV11-2 with TRBJ1-1; D possibly corresponds to TRBD1 (6 bases). V dropped 5 bases and J dropped 3 bases, with 16 bases sitting between them. The CDR3 contains 15 residues. The germline V gene has CDR1 SGHAT and CDR2 FQNNGV. The CDR3 sequence is CASSHRDGGYTEAFF. The CDR3 nucleotides read TGTGCCAGCAGCCACAGGGACGGTGGATACACTGAAGCTTTCTTT.

The chain employs TRBV5-4 and TRBJ2-1; 12 bases match TRBD1. J lost 9 bases, V lost 4 bases, and 14 bases had no gene match. The CDR3 is 17 amino acids. Germline CDR1 and CDR2: SGHNT and YYREEE (reference sequence). The chain's CDR3 is CASSKGTGGKVKGEQFF. The CDR3, as DNA: TGTGCCAGCAGCAAAGGGACAGGGGGCAAAGTTAAAGGTGAGCAGTTCTTC.

This rearrangement joins TRBV6-4 to TRBJ2-2, with TRBD2 matching over 7 bases. The CDR3 extends over 14 amino acids. With 8 bases clipped from V and 4 bases from J, the junction kept 7 bases outside the gene matches. CDR1 and CDR2 from the germline V gene are MRHNA and SNTAGT. DNA for the CDR3: TGTGCCAGCTCTCCCCTAGCGGCCACCGGGGAGCTGTTTTTT. Protein product: CASSPLAATGELFF.

The V call is TRBV7-9, the J call TRBJ1-2; TRBD1 is a possible D gene (5 bases). This CDR3 has 14 residues. Germline assignment: CDR1 SEHNR and CDR2 FQNEAQ (reference sequence). Trimming left V 1 base short and J 4 bases short, with 10 bases between. CDR3 nucleotides: TGTGCCAGCAGCTTAGAGGCAGGGCCCTATGGCTACACCTTC. Its protein is CASSLEAGPYGYTF.

J is TRBJ1-1 and V is TRBV19, with D possibly matching TRBD1 (6 bases). V gave up 5 bases and J gave up 4 bases, with 20 bases separating them. Germline-derived CDR1 and CDR2 are LNHDA and SQIVND (reference sequence). The CDR3 is made up of 16 amino acids. The CDR3 DNA reads as TGTGCCAGTAGTCCCGGGCCAGGGGTATGGACCACTGAAGCTTTCTTT. It encodes CASSPGPGVWTTEAFF.

The V and J genes are TRBV5-4 and TRBJ1-1, with no clear D. The CDR3 has 14 amino acids. Germline CDR1 is SGHNT and CDR2 is YYREEE (reference sequence). V shed 0 bases and J shed 1 base, with 7 bases lying between them. CDR3 bases: TGTGCCAGCAGCTTGGGGCCAGGGAACACTGAAGCTTTCTTT. Translating gives CASSLGPGNTEAFF.

This chain joins TRBV10-3 and TRBJ1-5, with D possibly matching TRBD1 (5 bases). The germline V gene has CDR1 ENHRY and CDR2 SYGVKD. The CDR3 has 16 amino acids. The germline V and J ends were trimmed by 0 bases and 1 base, with 10 bases remaining between them. CDR3 sequence reads: CAISESGRVSNQPQHF. CDR3 coding DNA: TGTGCCATCAGTGAGTCGGGCAGGGTAAGCAATCAGCCCCAGCATTTT.

The chain links TRBV21-1 to TRBJ1-4. TRBV21-1 is a documented pseudogene. The CDR3 runs to 18 residues. Here the CDR3 reads CASSSTGEGLAPNEKLFF. The CDR3 DNA follows: TGTGCCAGCAGCTCGACCGGGGAGGGCCTGGCCCCCAATGAAAAACTGTTTTTT.

The rearrangement joins TRBV7-3 to TRBJ2-2; the D is unclear. The CDR3 spans 13 residues. The V and J ends lost 5 bases and 3 bases respectively, with 7 bases between them. The germline V gene encodes CDR1 SGHTA and CDR2 FQGTGA. This chain's CDR3 is CASSATDTGELFF. As DNA, the CDR3 is TGTGCCAGCAGCGCAACGGACACCGGGGAGCTGTTTTTT.

J is TRBJ1-1 and V is TRBV3-1 (or the pseudogene TRBV3-2), with TRBD1 as a possible D gene (5 bases). The CDR3 runs to 15 residues. CDR1 is LGHDT, CDR2 YNNKEL, per germline (reference sequence). Trimming took off 3 bases at V and 5 bases at J, with 16 bases between the two ends. DNA of the CDR3: TGTGCCAGCAGCCACCTTACTGGGGGGGGAACTGAAGCTTTCTTT. Translation gives CASSHLTGGGTEAFF.

V usage is TRBV28 and J usage is TRBJ2-3, with a possible D match to TRBD1 (6 bases). Germline V gene sequence: CDR1 MDHEN, CDR2 SYDVKM. The CDR3 runs 16 residues. The ends were cut back, 4 bases at V and 4 bases at J, with 18 bases in the middle. The CDR3 DNA follows: TGTGCCAGCAGTTGGGTGGGGGCTGGTCTTTCAGATACGCAGTATTTT. It yields the protein CASSWVGAGLSDTQYF.

In this sample, this clone turned up a few times. The rearrangement joins TRBV11-3 to TRBJ1-3, with D perhaps matching TRBD1 (5 bases). The ends were cut back, 5 bases at V and 0 bases at J, with 17 bases in the middle. Germline CDR1 is SGHNT and CDR2 is YENEEA. The CDR3 spans 17 residues. CDR3 protein: CASSSGGEGFSGNTIYF. In DNA form, the CDR3 reads TGTGCCAGCAGCAGTGGAGGGGAGGGCTTCTCTGGAAACACCATATATTTT.

The rearrangement links TRBV19 to TRBJ2-3; 9 bases are shared with TRBD2. Germline lookup yields CDR1 LNHDA and CDR2 SQIVND (reference sequence). This CDR3 has 24 amino acids. Trimming at V came to 0 bases and at J to 0 bases, leaving 25 bases not matched to a gene. CDR3 amino acids: CASSIDLEEDLLAGFSPSTDTQYF. For the CDR3, the DNA is TGTGCCAGTAGTATAGATCTGGAGGAGGATCTGCTAGCGGGGTTTAGTCCTAGCACAGATACGCAGTATTTT.

The genes are TRBV6-2 or TRBV6-3 and TRBJ1-2; no clear D gene. Trimming left V 5 bases short and J 4 bases short, with 29 bases between. This CDR3 has 19 residues. The germline CDR1 and CDR2 sequences are MNHEY and SVGEGT. Here the CDR3 reads CASSVSRSYHHLLFYGYTF. Written as DNA, the CDR3 is TGTGCCAGCAGTGTCTCACGGAGTTACCACCATCTACTTTTCTATGGCTACACCTTC.

This chain uses TRBV2 with TRBJ1-6, with a weak D call TRBD1 (5 bases). Germline V lookup: CDR1 SNHLY, CDR2 FYNNEI. The CDR3 has 15 residues. Trimming took off 8 bases at V and 0 bases at J, with 11 bases between the two ends. The CDR3 reads CASRLDSSYNSPLHF. In DNA form, the CDR3 reads TGTGCCAGCCGCCTTGACAGCTCCTATAATTCACCCCTCCACTTT.

The chain recombines TRBV11-3 with TRBJ1-1, with no clear D. CDR1 and CDR2 (germline): SGHNT, YENEEA. V gave up 2 bases and J gave up 4 bases, with 8 bases separating them. The CDR3 consists of 13 residues. The chain's CDR3 is CASSLLEVTEAFF. CDR3 nucleotides: TGTGCCAGCAGCTTACTAGAGGTCACTGAAGCTTTCTTT.

This CDR3 reads CASGGGGLDGYTF. CDR3 in DNA: TGTGCCAGCGGAGGGGGGGGGTTGGATGGCTACACCTTC. The chain is built from TRBV28 and TRBJ1-2, with TRBD1 as a possible D gene (6 bases). This CDR3 contains 13 residues. V shed 8 bases and J shed 6 bases, with 16 bases lying between them. The germline V gene has CDR1 MDHEN and CDR2 SYDVKM.